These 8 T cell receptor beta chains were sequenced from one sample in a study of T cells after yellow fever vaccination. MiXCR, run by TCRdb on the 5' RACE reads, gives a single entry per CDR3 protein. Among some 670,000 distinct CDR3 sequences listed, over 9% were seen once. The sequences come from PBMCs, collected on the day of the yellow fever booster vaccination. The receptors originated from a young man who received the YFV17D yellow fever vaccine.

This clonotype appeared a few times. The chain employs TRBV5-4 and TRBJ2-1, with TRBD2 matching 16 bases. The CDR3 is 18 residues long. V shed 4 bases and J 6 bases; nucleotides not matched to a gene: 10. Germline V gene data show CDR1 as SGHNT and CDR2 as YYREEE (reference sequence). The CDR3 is CASSGGPGLAGGGNEQFF. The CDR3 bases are TGTGCCAGCAGCGGAGGACCGGGACTAGCGGGGGGGGGCAATGAGCAGTTCTTC.

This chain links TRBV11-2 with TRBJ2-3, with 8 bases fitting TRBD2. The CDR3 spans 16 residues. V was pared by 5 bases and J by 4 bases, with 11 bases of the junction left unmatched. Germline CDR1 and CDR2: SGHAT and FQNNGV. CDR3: CASSLGGGLASDTQYF. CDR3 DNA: TGTGCCAGCAGCCTCGGGGGCGGACTAGCATCAGATACGCAGTATTTT.

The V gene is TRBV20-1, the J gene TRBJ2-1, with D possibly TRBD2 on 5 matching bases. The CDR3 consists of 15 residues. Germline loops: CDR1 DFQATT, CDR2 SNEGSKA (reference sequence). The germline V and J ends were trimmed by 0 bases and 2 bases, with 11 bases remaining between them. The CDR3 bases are TGCAGTGCTAGAGATCTAAGCGGAGCCTACAATGAGCAGTTCTTC. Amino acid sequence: CSARDLSGAYNEQFF.

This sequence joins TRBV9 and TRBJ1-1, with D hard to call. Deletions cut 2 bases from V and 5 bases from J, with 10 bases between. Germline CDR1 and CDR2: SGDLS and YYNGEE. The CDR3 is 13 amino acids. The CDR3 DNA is TGTGCCAGCAGCGTCGGGCATCTGACTGAAGCTTTCTTT. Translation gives CASSVGHLTEAFF.

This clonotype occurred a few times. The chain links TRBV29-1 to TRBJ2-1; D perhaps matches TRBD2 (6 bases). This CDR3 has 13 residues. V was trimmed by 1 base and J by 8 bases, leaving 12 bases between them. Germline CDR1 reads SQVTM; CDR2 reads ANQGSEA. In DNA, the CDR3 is TGCAGCGTTGAAGCGGGAGATTTCGATGAGCAGTTCTTC. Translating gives CSVEAGDFDEQFF.

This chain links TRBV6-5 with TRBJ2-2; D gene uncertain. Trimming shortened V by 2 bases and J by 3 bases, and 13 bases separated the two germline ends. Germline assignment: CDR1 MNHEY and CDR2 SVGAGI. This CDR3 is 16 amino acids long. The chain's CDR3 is CASSYVHGRYTGELFF. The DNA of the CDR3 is TGTGCCAGCAGTTACGTCCATGGCAGATACACCGGGGAGCTGTTTTTT.

DNA of the CDR3: TGTGCCAGCAGTCCAGGGACTAGCGGACCTGGGGAGCAGTACTTC. It codes for CASSPGTSGPGEQYF. The gene calls are TRBV9 and TRBJ2-7; 11 bases fit TRBD2. Germline CDR1 and CDR2: SGDLS and YYNGEE. The junction had 11 bases not matched to a gene; V was cut back by 5 bases and J by 7 bases. The CDR3 has 15 amino acids.

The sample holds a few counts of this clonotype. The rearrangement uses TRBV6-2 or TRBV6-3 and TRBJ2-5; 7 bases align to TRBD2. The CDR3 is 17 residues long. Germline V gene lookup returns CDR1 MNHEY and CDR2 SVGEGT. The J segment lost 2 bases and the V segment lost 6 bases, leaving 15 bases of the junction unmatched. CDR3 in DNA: TGTGCCAGCAGCCCCATACGGAGCGGGATTCGACAAGAGACCCAGTACTTC. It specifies CASSPIRSGIRQETQYF.